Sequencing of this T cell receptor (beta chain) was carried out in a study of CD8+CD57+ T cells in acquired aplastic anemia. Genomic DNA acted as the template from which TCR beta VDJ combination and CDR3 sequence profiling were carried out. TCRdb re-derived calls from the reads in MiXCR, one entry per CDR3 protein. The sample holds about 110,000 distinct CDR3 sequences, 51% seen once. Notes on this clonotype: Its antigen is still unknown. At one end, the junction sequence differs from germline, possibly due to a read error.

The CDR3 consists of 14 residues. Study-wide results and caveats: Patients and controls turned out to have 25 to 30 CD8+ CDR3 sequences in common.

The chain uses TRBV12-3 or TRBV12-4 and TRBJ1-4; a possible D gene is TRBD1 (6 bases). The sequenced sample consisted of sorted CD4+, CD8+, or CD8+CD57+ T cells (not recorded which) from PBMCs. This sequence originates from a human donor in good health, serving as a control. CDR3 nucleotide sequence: TGTGCCAGCACCGACTCGGGGGCAGGTGAAAAACTGTCTTTT. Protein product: CASTDSGAGEKLSF.